This T cell receptor (beta chain) was recorded in a study of blood T cells in healthy people across ages (dated by TCRdb to the mid-2010s). General notes on the study: Template switching captured roughly one uniquely barcoded TCR beta cDNA molecule per two T cells in model experiments. The donors were divided into four age groups: young (average approximately 16 years), middle-aged (around 41), aged (about 56) and long-lived (about 79). Using deep sequencing normalized with unique cDNA molecular identifiers, the study measured how TCR beta repertoire diversity changes with age. Two additional independent replicas of 1 million unique cDNA reads from the same blood draw were analyzed for two donors (one aged 18 to 30 and one aged 80 or older). Overall study outcomes, separate from this receptor: Estimates of total diversity based on one million sequenced T cells were regarded as lower bounds and as underestimates. Observed TCR beta diversity per million T cells fell roughly linearly with age, and a significant reduction was already apparent by age around 40. Compared with the aged group, the long-lived group had more naive CD4+ T cells, fewer expanded clones and increased TCR diversity, suggesting age selection. The CMV infection status of donors was not known, potentially confounding age-related changes in expanded clonotypes. Observed TCR beta diversity correlated strongly with the percentage of naive T cells measured by flow cytometry. Bulk unsorted PBMC profiling prevented conclusive comparison of naive and antigen-experienced compartments.

The 40 or so donors, aged about 6 to 100 years, were systemically healthy Caucasian individuals from Russia. Each donor gave around 9.8 milliliters of peripheral blood, collected into EDTA-treated Vacutainer tubes. Ficoll-Paque density-gradient centrifugation was used to isolate PBMCs, with at least 7 million obtained per sample. Trizol reagent was used to extract total RNA from the PBMCs, yielding at least 6 micrograms per sample. For every donor, flow cytometry on a PBMC aliquot measured the percentage of naive CD45RAhigh/CD27high T cells. The germline V end is reduced by 7 bases and the J end by 2 bases; junction bases left unmatched: 13. The CDR3, cysteine through phenylalanine, is 16 amino acids long. Of all the DNA, just the CDR3 is kept, 48 bases in frame from base 1. The germline V gene specifies SGHDT as CDR1 and YYEEEE as CDR2. Of note for this clonotype: No cognate antigen has been identified for it. Base qualities are not provided; no much larger clone lies one nucleotide away.

Library creation used 5' RACE. Instrument used: Illumina HiSeq 2500. A second PCR of roughly 7 to 12 cycles was run with a J-beta primer mix and a sample-barcoded 5' primer. A template-switch 5' adaptor carrying 12 random nucleotides introduced a unique molecular identifier onto each TCR beta cDNA molecule. Each sample yielded at least 2.5 million CDR3-containing paired-end reads. The Mint cDNA synthesis kit, primed by a TRBC-specific oligonucleotide, was used to synthesize first-strand cDNA from all RNA. All cDNA was treated with uracil-DNA glycosylase and then went through a first 18-cycle PCR with the universal primers M1SS and BC2_uni_R. The study's processing was this. Each sample was normalized by randomly selecting 1 million high-quality reads, each carrying a distinct molecular identifier. Reads sharing molecular identifiers were discarded rather than binned into consensus sequences. MiTCR, with a Q25 quality threshold and the strictest error-elimination algorithm, was used for CDR3 identification, clonotype clustering and error correction. A nonparametric unseen species model with Euler transformation was used to estimate a lower bound on total TCR beta diversity. Clones were called with MiXCR by TCRdb after fastp trimmed the public reads at Q25, and only in-frame beta chains were retained. Merged by CDR3 protein, the rows form single entries marked with the most common genes and DNA. These V and J calls originate from TCRdb's pipeline instead of the authors' own analysis. Within this sample are about 1 million distinct CDR3 sequences, with 20% to 25% of them counted one time only. Together, the top ten hold approximately 0.71% of the sample.

These data are also associated with another study on T cells of mothers and their children. The second source states: Donors were nine systemically healthy Caucasian individuals: three mothers and their six children. cDNA synthesis used all of the extracted RNA, with 1.5 ug of RNA in each 15 ul reaction. Sample barcodes and 2-4 random nucleotides were added via the M1S primer in the second PCR. Over 8 million TCR beta CDR3 reads came from each mother, compared with some 3.1 million reads from each child. Thymic selection similarly shapes TCR recombination output in related and unrelated pairs, with minor effect from inherited differences. Normalized repertoire overlap was always found to be slightly, but never significantly, higher in related mother-child pairs than in unrelated mother-child pairs. Persistent microchimeric T cell clones were not detected, at a sensitivity of 85 to 100 clones per million clonotypes. To look for features that set related mother-child pairs apart from unrelated individuals, the researchers ran deep NGS to compare the TCR beta repertoires of mothers and children. On average, the children were roughly 10 +/- 4 years old, while the mothers were approximately 41 +/- 4 years old. After adapter ligation with NEBNext reagents, the libraries were sequenced on Illumina HiSeq 2000 with 100+100 nt paired-end reads. Mother and child libraries were prepared a month apart and sequenced in separate runs to prevent cross-contamination. Between roughly 500,000 and 2,100,000 distinct TCR beta clonotypes were identified per donor. Naive TCR beta clonotypes were estimated from low-frequency clonotypes matched to each donor's FACS-determined naive share, without sorting.

The rearranged chain carries TRBV5-6 and TRBJ2-3; TRBD2 agrees with 7 junctional bases. Sequencing was performed on blood. This receptor was taken from a girl under 10 years old in good health. This receptor carries the CDR3 CASDSRDYPLTDTQYF. The nucleotide sequence reads as follows: TGTGCCAGCGACTCCCGGGACTACCCCCTCACAGATACGCAGTATTTT.